Only a few counts were recorded for the clone carrying this TCR beta chain. With V trimmed by 2 bases and J by 7 bases, 1 base remained unmatched. The CDR3 sequence is 13 residues long. Germline V gene data show CDR1 as GTSNPN and CDR2 as SVGIG (reference sequence). These data are taken from a study of cytomegalovirus exposure and HLA in healthy donors. PCR involved 60 Vbeta and 13 Jbeta primers. Generated by immunoSEQ multiplex PCR, the TCRdb table keeps only in-frame clones and is missing some. The profile shows about 160,000 clones, 82% of them singletons. The source is a girl aged 5 to 17 in good health and CMV-seropositive. Sequencing input: PBMCs. This sequence joins TRBV30 and TRBJ1-5; TRBD1 aligns across 11 bases. The CDR3, as DNA: TGTGCCTGGAGTCGGGACAGGGGGCAGCCCCAGCATTTT. Protein sequence: CAWSRDRGQPQHF. The full variable domain, with the rest looked up from reference TRBV30 and TRBJ1-5, is SQTIHQWPATLVQPVGSPLSLECTVEGTSNPNLYWYRQAAGRGLQLLFYSVGIGQISSEVPQNLSASRPQDRQFILSSKKLLLSDSGFYLCAWSRDRGQPQHFGDGTRLSIL.